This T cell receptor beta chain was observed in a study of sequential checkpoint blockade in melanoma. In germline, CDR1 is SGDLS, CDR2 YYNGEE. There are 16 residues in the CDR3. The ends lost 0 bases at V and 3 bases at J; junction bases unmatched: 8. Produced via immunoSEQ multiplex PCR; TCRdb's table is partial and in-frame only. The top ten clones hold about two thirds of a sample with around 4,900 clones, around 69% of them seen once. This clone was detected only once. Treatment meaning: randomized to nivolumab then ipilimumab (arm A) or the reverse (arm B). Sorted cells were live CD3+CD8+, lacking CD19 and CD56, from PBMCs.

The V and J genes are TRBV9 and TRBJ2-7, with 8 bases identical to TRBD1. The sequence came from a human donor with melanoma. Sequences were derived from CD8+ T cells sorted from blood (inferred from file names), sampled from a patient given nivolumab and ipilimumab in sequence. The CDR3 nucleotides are TGTGCCAGCAGCGTAGATCTGGCAGGGGGCTTCTACGAGCAGTACTTC. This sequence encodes CASSVDLAGGFYEQYF.